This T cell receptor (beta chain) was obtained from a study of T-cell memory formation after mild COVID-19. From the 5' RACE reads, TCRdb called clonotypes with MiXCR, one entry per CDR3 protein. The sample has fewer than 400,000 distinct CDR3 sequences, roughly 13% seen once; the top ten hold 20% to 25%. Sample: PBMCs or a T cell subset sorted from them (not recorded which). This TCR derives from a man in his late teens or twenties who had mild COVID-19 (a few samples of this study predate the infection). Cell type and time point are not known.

Here the CDR3 DNA reads TGTGCCAGCAGCCACCCGGGGGTCGATACGCAGTATTTT. Residues: CASSHPGVDTQYF. The V and J genes are TRBV16 and TRBJ2-3, with a possible D match to TRBD2 (6 bases). This CDR3 has 13 amino acids. CDR1 is KGHSY and CDR2 is FQNENV in the germline V gene. V lost 3 bases, J lost 6 bases, and 10 bases lay in between.